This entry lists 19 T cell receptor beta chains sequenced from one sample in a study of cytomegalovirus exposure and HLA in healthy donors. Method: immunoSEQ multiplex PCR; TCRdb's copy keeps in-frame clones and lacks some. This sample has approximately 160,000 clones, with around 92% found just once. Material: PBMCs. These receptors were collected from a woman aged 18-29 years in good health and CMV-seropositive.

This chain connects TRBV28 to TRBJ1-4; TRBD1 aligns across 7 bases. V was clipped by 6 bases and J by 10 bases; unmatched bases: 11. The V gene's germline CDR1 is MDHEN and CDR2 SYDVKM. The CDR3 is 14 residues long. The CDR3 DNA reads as TGTGCCAGCAGGCAGGGGACAGACGCTGGAAAACTGTTTTTT. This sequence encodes CASRQGTDAGKLFF. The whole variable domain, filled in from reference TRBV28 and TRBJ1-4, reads DVKVTQSSRYLVKRTGEKVFLECVQDMDHENMFWYRQDPGLGLRLIYFSYDVKMKEKGDIPEGYSVSREKKERFSLILESASTNQTSMYLCASRQGTDAGKLFFGSGTQLSVL.

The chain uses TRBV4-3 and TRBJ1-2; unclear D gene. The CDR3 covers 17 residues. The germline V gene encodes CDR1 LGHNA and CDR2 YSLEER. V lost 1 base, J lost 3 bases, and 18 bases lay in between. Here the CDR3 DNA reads TGCGCCAGCAGCCAAGGAACTAGGAGAATGTGGGACTATGGCTACACCTTC. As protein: CASSQGTRRMWDYGYTF.

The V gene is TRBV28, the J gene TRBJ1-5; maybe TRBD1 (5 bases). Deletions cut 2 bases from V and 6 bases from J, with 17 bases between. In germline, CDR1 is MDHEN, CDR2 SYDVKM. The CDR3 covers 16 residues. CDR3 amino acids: CASSLMGGGGPQPQHF. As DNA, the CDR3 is TGTGCCAGCAGTTTAATGGGGGGAGGAGGTCCTCAGCCCCAGCATTTT.

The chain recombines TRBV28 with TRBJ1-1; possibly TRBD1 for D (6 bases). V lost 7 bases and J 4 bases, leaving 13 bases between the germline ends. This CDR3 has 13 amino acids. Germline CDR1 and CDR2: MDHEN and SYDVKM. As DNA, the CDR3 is TGTGCCAGCAATGAACAGGGTGGCACTGAAGCTTTCTTT. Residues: CASNEQGGTEAFF.

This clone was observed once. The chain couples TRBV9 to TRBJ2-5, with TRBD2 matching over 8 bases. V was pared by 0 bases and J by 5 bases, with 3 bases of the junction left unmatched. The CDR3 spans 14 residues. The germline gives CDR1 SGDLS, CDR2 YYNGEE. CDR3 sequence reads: CASSVATGGETQYF. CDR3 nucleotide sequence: TGTGCCAGCAGCGTAGCTACGGGAGGGGAGACCCAGTACTTC.

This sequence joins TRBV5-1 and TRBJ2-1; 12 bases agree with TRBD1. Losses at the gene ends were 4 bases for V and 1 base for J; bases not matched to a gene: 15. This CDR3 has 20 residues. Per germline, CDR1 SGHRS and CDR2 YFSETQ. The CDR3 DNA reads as TGCGCCAGCAGCGCACTAACCGGGACAGGGGGCGAGTATTCCTACAATGAGCAGTTCTTC. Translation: CASSALTGTGGEYSYNEQFF.

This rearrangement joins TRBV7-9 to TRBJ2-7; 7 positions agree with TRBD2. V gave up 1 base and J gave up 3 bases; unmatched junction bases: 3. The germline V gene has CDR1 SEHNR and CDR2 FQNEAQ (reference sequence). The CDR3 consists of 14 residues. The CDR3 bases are TGTGCCAGCAGCTTAGTCCCTAGCGGCTACGAGCAGTACTTC. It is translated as CASSLVPSGYEQYF.

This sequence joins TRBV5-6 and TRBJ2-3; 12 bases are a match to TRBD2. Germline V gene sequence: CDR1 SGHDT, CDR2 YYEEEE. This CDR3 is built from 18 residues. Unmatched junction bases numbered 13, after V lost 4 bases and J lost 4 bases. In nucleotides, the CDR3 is TGTGCCAGCAGCCCGGGAAGACTAGCGGGAGTCGGGGCAGATACGCAGTATTTT. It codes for CASSPGRLAGVGADTQYF.

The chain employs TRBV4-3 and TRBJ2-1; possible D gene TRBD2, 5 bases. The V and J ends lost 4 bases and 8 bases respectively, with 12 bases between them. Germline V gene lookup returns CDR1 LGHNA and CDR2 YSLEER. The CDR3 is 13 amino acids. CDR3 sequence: CASSLLASYEQFF. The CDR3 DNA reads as TGCGCCAGCAGCCTATTAGCGAGCTATGAGCAGTTCTTC.

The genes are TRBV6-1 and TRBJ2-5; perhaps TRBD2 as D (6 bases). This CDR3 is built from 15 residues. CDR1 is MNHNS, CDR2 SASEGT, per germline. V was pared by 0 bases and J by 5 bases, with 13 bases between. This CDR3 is CASSEARGSWETQYF. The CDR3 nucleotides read TGTGCCAGCAGTGAAGCGCGGGGTAGCTGGGAGACCCAGTACTTC.

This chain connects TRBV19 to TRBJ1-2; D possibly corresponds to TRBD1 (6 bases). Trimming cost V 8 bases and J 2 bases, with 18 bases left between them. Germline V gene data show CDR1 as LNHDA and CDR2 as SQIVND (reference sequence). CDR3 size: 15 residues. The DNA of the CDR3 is TGTGCCAGTGTCCCCCAGGACAGCTACAACTATGGCTACACCTTC. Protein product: CASVPQDSYNYGYTF. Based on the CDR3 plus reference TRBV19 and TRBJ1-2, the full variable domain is DGGITQSPKYLFRKEGQNVTLSCEQNLNHDAMYWYRQDPGQGLRLIYYSQIVNDFQKGDIAEGYSVSREKKESFPLTVTSAQKNPTAFYLCASVPQDSYNYGYTFGSGTRLTVV.

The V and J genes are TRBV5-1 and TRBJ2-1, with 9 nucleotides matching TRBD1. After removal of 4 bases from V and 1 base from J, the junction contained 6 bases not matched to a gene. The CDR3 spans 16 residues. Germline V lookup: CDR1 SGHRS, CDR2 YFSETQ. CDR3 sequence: CASSTHRGRSYNEQFF. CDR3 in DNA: TGCGCCAGCAGCACACACAGGGGGCGATCCTACAATGAGCAGTTCTTC.

CDR3 sequence: CSVPTGGTEAFF. CDR3 DNA sequence: TGCAGCGTTCCGACAGGGGGCACTGAAGCTTTCTTT. The V gene is TRBV29-1, the J gene TRBJ1-1, with 9 bases matching TRBD1. Germline CDR1 SQVTM, CDR2 ANQGSEA. V gave up 5 bases and J gave up 4 bases; unmatched junction bases: 2. The CDR3 totals 12 residues.

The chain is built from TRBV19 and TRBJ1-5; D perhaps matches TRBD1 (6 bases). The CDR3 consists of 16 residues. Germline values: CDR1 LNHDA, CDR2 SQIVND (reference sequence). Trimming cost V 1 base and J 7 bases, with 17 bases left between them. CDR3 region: CASSIVATGPRQPQHF. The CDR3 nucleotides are TGTGCCAGTAGTATAGTCGCGACAGGCCCGAGGCAGCCCCAGCATTTT. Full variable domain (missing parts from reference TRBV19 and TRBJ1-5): DGGITQSPKYLFRKEGQNVTLSCEQNLNHDAMYWYRQDPGQGLRLIYYSQIVNDFQKGDIAEGYSVSREKKESFPLTVTSAQKNPTAFYLCASSIVATGPRQPQHFGDGTRLSIL.

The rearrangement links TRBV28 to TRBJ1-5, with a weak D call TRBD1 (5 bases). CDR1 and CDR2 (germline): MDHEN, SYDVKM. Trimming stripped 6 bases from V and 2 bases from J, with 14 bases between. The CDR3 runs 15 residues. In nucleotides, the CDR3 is TGTGCCAGCAGATCTCAAGGGGTCCGCAATCAGCCCCAGCATTTT. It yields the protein CASRSQGVRNQPQHF. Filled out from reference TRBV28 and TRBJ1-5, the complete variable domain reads DVKVTQSSRYLVKRTGEKVFLECVQDMDHENMFWYRQDPGLGLRLIYFSYDVKMKEKGDIPEGYSVSREKKERFSLILESASTNQTSMYLCASRSQGVRNQPQHFGDGTRLSIL.

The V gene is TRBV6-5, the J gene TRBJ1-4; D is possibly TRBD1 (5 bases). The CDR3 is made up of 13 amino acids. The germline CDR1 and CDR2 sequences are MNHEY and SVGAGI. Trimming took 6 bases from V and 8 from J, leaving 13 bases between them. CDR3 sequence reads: CASRAQGIEKLFF. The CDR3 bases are TGTGCCAGCAGAGCGCAGGGTATCGAAAAACTGTTTTTT.

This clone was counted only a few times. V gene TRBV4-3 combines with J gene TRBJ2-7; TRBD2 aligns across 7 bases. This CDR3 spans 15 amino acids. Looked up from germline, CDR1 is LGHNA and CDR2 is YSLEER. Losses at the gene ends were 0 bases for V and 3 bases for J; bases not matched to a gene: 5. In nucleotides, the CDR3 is TGCGCCAGCAGCCAAGACTGGGCTAGCGGCTACGAGCAGTACTTC. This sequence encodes CASSQDWASGYEQYF.

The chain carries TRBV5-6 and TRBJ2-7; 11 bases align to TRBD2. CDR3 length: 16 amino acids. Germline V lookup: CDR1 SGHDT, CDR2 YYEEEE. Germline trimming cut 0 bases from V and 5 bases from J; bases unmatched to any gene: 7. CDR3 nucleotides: TGTGCCAGCAGCTTGGCTCCTAGCGGGAGGTTACACGAGCAGTACTTC. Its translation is CASSLAPSGRLHEQYF.

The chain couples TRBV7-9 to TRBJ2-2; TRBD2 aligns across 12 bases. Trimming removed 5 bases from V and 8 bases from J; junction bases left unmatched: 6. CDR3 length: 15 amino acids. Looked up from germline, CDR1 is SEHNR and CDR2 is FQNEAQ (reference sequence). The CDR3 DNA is TGTGCCAGCAGCCCAACACTAGCGGGAGGAGGGGAGCTGTTTTTT. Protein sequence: CASSPTLAGGGELFF.